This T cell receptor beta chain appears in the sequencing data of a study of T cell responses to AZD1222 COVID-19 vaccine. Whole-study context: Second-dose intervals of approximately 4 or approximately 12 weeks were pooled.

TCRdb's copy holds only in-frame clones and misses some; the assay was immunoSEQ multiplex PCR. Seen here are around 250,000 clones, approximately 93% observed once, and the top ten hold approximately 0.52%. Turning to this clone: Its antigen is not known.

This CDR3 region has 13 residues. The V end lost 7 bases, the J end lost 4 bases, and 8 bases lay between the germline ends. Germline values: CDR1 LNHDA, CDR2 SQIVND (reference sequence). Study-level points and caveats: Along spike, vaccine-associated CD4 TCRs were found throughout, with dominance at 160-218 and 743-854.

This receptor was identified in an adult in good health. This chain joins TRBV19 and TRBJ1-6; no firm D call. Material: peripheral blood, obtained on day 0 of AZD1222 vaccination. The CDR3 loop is CASKNEYNSPLHF. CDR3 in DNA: TGTGCCAGTAAGAACGAATATAATTCACCCCTCCACTTT.